This TCR beta chain was recorded in a study of cytomegalovirus exposure and HLA in healthy donors. V dropped 4 bases and J dropped 9 bases, with 11 bases sitting between them. The germline V gene encodes CDR1 SGHRS and CDR2 YFSETQ. This CDR3 is 12 amino acids long. PCR used 60 Vbeta primers and 13 Jbeta primers. The table came from immunoSEQ multiplex PCR; TCRdb's copy has only in-frame clones and leaves some out. The table has some 78,000 clones, roughly 80% seen once. The chain uses TRBV5-1 and TRBJ2-1; unclear D gene. The specimen was PBMCs. This TCR derives from a man between 50 and 59 years old in good health and CMV-seropositive. The CDR3 spells CASSVRSSEQFF. DNA for the CDR3: TGCGCCAGCAGCGTACGATCCAGTGAGCAGTTCTTC.